These 14 T cell receptor beta chains share one sample of origin, sequenced in a study of T cell responses to AZD1222 COVID-19 vaccine. The method was immunoSEQ multiplex PCR; TCRdb's version includes in-frame clones alone and lacks a portion of them. Among just over 65,000 clones listed, about 90% were seen once. The sample in question was peripheral blood, obtained on day 0 of AZD1222 vaccination. Receptors originate from an adult in good health.

The J gene is TRBJ1-5, the V gene TRBV28; no clear D gene. Trimming left V 1 base short and J 0 bases short, with 19 bases between. Germline CDR1 and CDR2: MDHEN and SYDVKM. The CDR3 has 19 residues. The CDR3 loop reads CASSLFLSSYGNSNQPQHF. In DNA form, the CDR3 reads TGTGCCAGCAGTTTATTCCTCTCCTCATACGGGAATAGCAATCAGCCCCAGCATTTT.

The chain is built from TRBV7-9 and TRBJ2-1; D is unresolved. Germline V gene lookup returns CDR1 SEHNR and CDR2 FQNEAQ (reference sequence). V gave up 1 base and J gave up 5 bases, with 0 bases separating them. The CDR3 length is 11 residues. As DNA, the CDR3 is TGTGCCAGCAGCTTAGACAATGAGCAGTTCTTC. It specifies CASSLDNEQFF.

This chain connects TRBV6-2 or TRBV6-3 to TRBJ2-1; D might be TRBD1 (5 bases). The V gene's germline CDR1 is MNHEY and CDR2 SVGEGT. This CDR3 has 14 residues. Trimming took off 2 bases at V and 6 bases at J, with 11 bases between the two ends. CDR3 in DNA: TGTGCCAGCAGTTACCCGGACACGACCAATGAGCAGTTCTTC. Translating it yields CASSYPDTTNEQFF.

V and J are TRBV29-1 and TRBJ2-5, with D possibly matching TRBD2 (6 bases). The CDR3 is made up of 15 amino acids. The V gene's germline CDR1 is SQVTM and CDR2 ANQGSEA. V lost 6 bases and J 2 bases, leaving 19 bases between the germline ends. DNA for the CDR3: TGCAGCGTCCTCAAAGGTCCGGGGGAACAAGAGACCCAGTACTTC. Amino acid sequence: CSVLKGPGEQETQYF.

The rearrangement links TRBV6-1 to TRBJ2-7; D is perhaps TRBD1 (6 bases). Germline V CDR1 and CDR2: MNHNS, SASEGT. This CDR3 has 14 residues. V was shortened by 3 bases and J by 3 bases, with 12 bases between the two germline ends. CDR3 nucleotide sequence: TGTGCCAGCAGTGACAGGGGTCATGTCTACGAGCAGTACTTC. Encoded protein: CASSDRGHVYEQYF.

The rearrangement links TRBV19 to TRBJ1-2, with TRBD1 identical over 7 bases. The CDR3 is 15 residues long. Germline-derived CDR1 and CDR2 are LNHDA and SQIVND (reference sequence). J gave up 4 bases and V 5 bases, and 10 bases lay outside the gene matches. CDR3 bases: TGTGCCAGTAGTCGAGCTGGACAGGCTAGCTATGGCTACACCTTC. Protein sequence: CASSRAGQASYGYTF.

The chain joins TRBV25-1 to TRBJ1-2, with D possibly being TRBD1 (6 bases). The CDR3 has 14 amino acids. Germline values: CDR1 MGHDK, CDR2 SYGVNS. Deletions cut 4 bases from V and 4 bases from J, with 13 bases between. CDR3 DNA: TGTGCCAGCAGTGCGGTCGGACAGTCCTATGGCTACACCTTC. It encodes CASSAVGQSYGYTF.

J is TRBJ2-7 and V is TRBV2; 10 nucleotides line up with TRBD1. Per the germline V gene, CDR1 is SNHLY and CDR2 is FYNNEI. Losses at the gene ends were 5 bases for V and 2 bases for J; bases not matched to a gene: 3. The CDR3 loop spans 14 amino acids. In DNA form, the CDR3 reads TGTGCCAGCAGTAGGACAGGGGGGGCCTACGAGCAGTACTTC. This translates into CASSRTGGAYEQYF.

The V call is TRBV7-9, the J call TRBJ2-1; TRBD2 matches at 9 bases. CDR1 is SEHNR, CDR2 FQNEAQ, per germline (reference sequence). V was pared by 1 base and J by 8 bases, with 9 bases of the junction left unmatched. This CDR3 has 16 amino acids. The CDR3 here is CASSLDAGGPGDEQFF. Here the CDR3 DNA reads TGTGCCAGCAGCTTAGATGCGGGAGGGCCGGGGGATGAGCAGTTCTTC.

This clone was seen a few times. The chain carries TRBV6-2 or TRBV6-3 and TRBJ2-2; perhaps TRBD1 as D (5 bases). This CDR3 is built from 15 residues. CDR1 is MNHEY and CDR2 is SVGEGT in the germline V gene. The germline V and J ends were trimmed by 2 bases and 6 bases, with 13 bases remaining between them. This chain's CDR3 is CASSYRPLQAGELFF. CDR3 DNA sequence: TGTGCCAGCAGTTACAGACCATTACAGGCCGGGGAGCTGTTTTTT.

The chain carries TRBV5-1 and TRBJ1-1; D may be TRBD1 (6 bases). This CDR3 is 14 amino acids long. CDR1 is SGHRS and CDR2 is YFSETQ in the germline V gene. V shed 4 bases and J shed 1 base, with 11 bases lying between them. CDR3 coding DNA: TGCGCCAGCAGCATACAGGGCAGGAACACTGAAGCTTTCTTT. Encoded protein: CASSIQGRNTEAFF.

This chain connects TRBV13 to TRBJ1-1, with 11 bases matching TRBD1. Germline CDR1 reads PRHDT; CDR2 reads FYEKMQ (reference sequence). J gave up 1 base and V 0 bases, and 4 bases lay outside the gene matches. This CDR3 is 17 amino acids long. The CDR3 is CASSLGLGTGGNTEAFF. Here the CDR3 DNA reads TGTGCCAGCAGCTTAGGCCTCGGGACAGGGGGGAACACTGAAGCTTTCTTT.

The CDR3 loop reads CASSVAYQETQYF. In DNA form, the CDR3 reads TGCGCCAGCAGTGTTGCGTACCAAGAGACCCAGTACTTC. The rearrangement links TRBV10-2 to TRBJ2-5; D remains ambiguous. The ends were cut back, 4 bases at V and 0 bases at J, with 6 bases in the middle. The CDR3 has 13 residues. Germline loops: CDR1 WSHSY, CDR2 SAAADI.

V usage is TRBV6-9 and J usage is TRBJ2-1; 8 positions match TRBD1. Germline V gene sequence: CDR1 MNHGY, CDR2 SVAAGI. CDR3 length equals 16 residues. After removal of 2 bases from V and 3 bases from J, the junction contained 6 bases not matched to a gene. Written as DNA, the CDR3 is TGTGCCAGCAGTTATAGCGCCACAGGGGGCTACAATGAGCAGTTCTTC. Translation: CASSYSATGGYNEQFF.